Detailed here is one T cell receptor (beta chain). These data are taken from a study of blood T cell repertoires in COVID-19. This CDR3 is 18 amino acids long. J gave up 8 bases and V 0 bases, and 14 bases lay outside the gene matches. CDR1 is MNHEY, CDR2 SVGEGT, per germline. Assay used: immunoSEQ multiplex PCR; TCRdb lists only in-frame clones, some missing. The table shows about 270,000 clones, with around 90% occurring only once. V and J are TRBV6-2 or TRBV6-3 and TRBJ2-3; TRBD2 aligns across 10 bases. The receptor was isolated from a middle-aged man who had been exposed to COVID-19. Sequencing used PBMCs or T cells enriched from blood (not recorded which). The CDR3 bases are TGTGCCAGCAGTTACTCTATAGGGCTAGCGGGAGATGAGGGTACGCAGTATTTT. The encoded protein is CASSYSIGLAGDEGTQYF.